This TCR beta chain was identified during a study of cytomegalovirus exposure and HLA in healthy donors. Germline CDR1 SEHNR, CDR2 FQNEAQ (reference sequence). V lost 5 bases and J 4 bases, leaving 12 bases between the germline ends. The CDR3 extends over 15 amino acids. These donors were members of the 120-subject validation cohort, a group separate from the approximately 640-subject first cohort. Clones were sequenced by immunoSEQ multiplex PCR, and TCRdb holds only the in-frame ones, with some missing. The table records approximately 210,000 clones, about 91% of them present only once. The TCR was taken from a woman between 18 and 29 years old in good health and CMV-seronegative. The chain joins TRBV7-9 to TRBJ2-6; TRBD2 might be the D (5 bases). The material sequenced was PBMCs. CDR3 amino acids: CASSRMSGGANVLTF. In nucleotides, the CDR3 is TGTGCCAGCAGCCGGATGTCGGGGGGGGCCAACGTCCTGACTTTC. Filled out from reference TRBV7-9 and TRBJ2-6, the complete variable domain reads DTGVSQNPRHKITKRGQNVTFRCDPISEHNRLYWYRQTLGQGPEFLTYFQNEAQLEKSRLLSDRFSAERPKGSFSTLEIQRTEQGDSAMYLCASSRMSGGANVLTFGAGSRLTVL.